The 27 T cell receptor beta chains below come from one sample, sequenced in a study of CD8+ T cells in alopecia areata. cDNA prepared by RNA extraction and subsequent reverse transcription served as the template for sequencing. Some clones are missing from TCRdb's copy, which holds only in-frame ones; the method was immunoSEQ multiplex PCR. The sample has 100,000 to 150,000 clones, roughly 50% seen once. The sample consisted of CD8+ T cells sorted from blood, taken at week 0. Source of these receptors: a human donor with alopecia areata.

The chain couples TRBV19 to TRBJ1-2, with no clear D. V was clipped by 7 bases and J by 2 bases, with 14 bases between them. Per germline, CDR1 LNHDA and CDR2 SQIVND (reference sequence). The length of the CDR3 is 14 residues. CDR3 in DNA: TGTGCCAGTACCAACGGCGAGACCAACTATGGCTACACCTTC. Translated: CASTNGETNYGYTF. The full variable domain, completed using reference TRBV19 and TRBJ1-2, is DGGITQSPKYLFRKEGQNVTLSCEQNLNHDAMYWYRQDPGQGLRLIYYSQIVNDFQKGDIAEGYSVSREKKESFPLTVTSAQKNPTAFYLCASTNGETNYGYTFGSGTRLTVV.

The gene calls are TRBV6-6 and TRBJ2-5, with TRBD2 matching 7 bases. V lost 5 bases, J lost 1 base, and 4 bases stayed unmatched. The CDR3 is 14 amino acids. CDR1 and CDR2 (germline): MNHNY, SVGAGI (reference sequence). As DNA, the CDR3 is TGTGCCAGCAGTGACCGCGGGGGCCAAGAGACCCAGTACTTC. Protein: CASSDRGGQETQYF.

This clone showed up just a few times. As DNA, the CDR3 is TGTGCCAGCAGTTACGAGCGTTCCTTGGTTTGGGATACGCAGTATTTT. As protein: CASSYERSLVWDTQYF. The rearrangement joins TRBV6-5 to TRBJ2-3; D uncertain. V lost 2 bases, J lost 6 bases, and 18 bases lay in between. Germline CDR1 reads MNHEY; CDR2 reads SVGAGI. The length of the CDR3 is 16 residues.

In its sample, this clone was seen a few times. This chain uses TRBV12-5 with TRBJ2-1; D is possibly TRBD1 (5 bases). Trimming cost V 7 bases and J 0 bases, with 7 bases left between them. The germline gives CDR1 LGHNT, CDR2 FRNRAP. The CDR3 length is 13 residues. The CDR3 here is CASEGPSYNEQFF. DNA for the CDR3: TGTGCTAGTGAGGGGCCCTCCTACAATGAGCAGTTCTTC.

Regarding this clone: A read error is the likely source, as a far larger clone sits one nucleotide away. The rearrangement links TRBV27 to TRBJ2-1; 15 nucleotides align to TRBD2. Germline V gene sequence: CDR1 MNHEY, CDR2 SMNVEV (reference sequence). The J segment lost 6 bases and the V segment lost 4 bases, leaving 1 base of the junction unmatched. The CDR3 consists of 15 residues. CDR3 DNA sequence: TGTGCCAGCAGTTGGACTAGCGGGGGGGCCAATGAGCAGTTCTTC. It translates to CASSWTSGGANEQFF.

This sequence joins TRBV9 and TRBJ2-7; 10 bases match TRBD1. Germline V gives CDR1 SGDLS, CDR2 YYNGEE. CDR3 length: 14 residues. The junction had 7 bases not matched to a gene; V was cut back by 7 bases and J by 3 bases. Here the CDR3 reads CASSQTGGVYEQYF. DNA for the CDR3: TGTGCCAGCTCCCAGACAGGGGGCGTCTACGAGCAGTACTTC.

The chain couples TRBV15 to TRBJ2-2, with D perhaps matching TRBD1 (5 bases). CDR3 length equals 14 residues. Germline assignment: CDR1 LNHNV and CDR2 YYDKDF (reference sequence). Trimming pared 5 bases from V and 7 bases from J, leaving 14 bases between. CDR3 nucleotide sequence: TGTGCCACCAGCGCGCTTAGGGGTGGCGGGGAGCTGTTTTTT. This translates into CATSALRGGGELFF.

This CDR3 reads CASSESPRAGDTQYF. The CDR3 DNA reads TGTGCCAGCAGTGAATCGCCGCGGGCAGGGGATACGCAGTATTTT. This chain links TRBV2 with TRBJ2-3; D tentatively reads TRBD1 or TRBD2 (5 bases each). Germline CDR1 and CDR2: SNHLY and FYNNEI. CDR3 length: 15 residues. V gave up 2 bases and J gave up 6 bases, with 15 bases separating them.

The chain carries TRBV5-6 and TRBJ1-1; possible D gene TRBD1, 6 bases. Trimming cost V 4 bases and J 4 bases, with 14 bases left between them. This CDR3 spans 14 amino acids. CDR1 is SGHDT, CDR2 YYEEEE, per germline. The CDR3 nucleotides are TGTGCCAGCAGCGGGGGCCCCCAGAGCACTGAAGCTTTCTTT. Its translation is CASSGGPQSTEAFF.

The rearrangement joins TRBV15 to TRBJ1-2, with a weak D call TRBD1 (5 bases). Trimming cost V 3 bases and J 0 bases, with 11 bases left between them. The CDR3 loop spans 15 amino acids. Germline-derived CDR1 and CDR2 are LNHNV and YYDKDF (reference sequence). CDR3 residues: CATSSGHSTNYGYTF. The CDR3 DNA reads as TGTGCCACCAGCAGTGGACACTCGACTAACTATGGCTACACCTTC.

The chain couples TRBV6-1 to TRBJ2-3, with 12 positions matching TRBD2. The CDR3 contains 18 residues. Germline V lookup: CDR1 MNHNS, CDR2 SASEGT. J gave up 0 bases and V 0 bases, and 4 bases lay outside the gene matches. The chain's CDR3 is CASSEAPTSGGSTDTQYF. In DNA, the CDR3 is TGTGCCAGCAGTGAAGCCCCGACTAGCGGGGGAAGCACAGATACGCAGTATTTT.

The rearrangement links TRBV30 to TRBJ2-7; maybe TRBD1 (6 bases). The CDR3 extends over 14 amino acids. Germline V CDR1 and CDR2: GTSNPN, SVGIG (reference sequence). V was trimmed by 3 bases and J by 2 bases, leaving 14 bases between them. CDR3 in amino acids: CAWRVSNRAYEQYF. Written as DNA, the CDR3 is TGTGCCTGGAGAGTTAGTAACAGGGCCTACGAGCAGTACTTC.

This clone has just a few counts. The chain couples TRBV7-9 to TRBJ1-2; 7 bases are a match to TRBD1. The CDR3 consists of 14 residues. Trimming cost V 5 bases and J 1 base; bases outside gene matches: 4. Germline V lookup: CDR1 SEHNR, CDR2 FQNEAQ (reference sequence). CDR3 protein: CASSPGDSNYGYTF. The CDR3, as DNA: TGTGCCAGCAGCCCGGGGGACAGTAACTATGGCTACACCTTC.

This clone was seen once. The chain couples TRBV29-1 to TRBJ2-3, with 8 positions matching TRBD2. With 2 bases clipped from V and 5 bases from J, the junction kept 12 bases outside the gene matches. Per germline, CDR1 SQVTM and CDR2 ANQGSEA. CDR3 length: 16 residues. The CDR3 DNA sequence: TGCAGCGTTGAAACTGCGACTAGCGACCCAGGAGATACGCAGTATTTT. Translating gives CSVETATSDPGDTQYF.

V and J are TRBV11-2 and TRBJ2-7; 9 nucleotides line up with TRBD1. The CDR3 contains 16 residues. Per germline, CDR1 SGHAT and CDR2 FQNNGV. Losses at the gene ends were 5 bases for V and 0 bases for J; bases not matched to a gene: 8. CDR3 DNA sequence: TGTGCCAGCAGCCGCCCCAGGACAGGGGACTCCTACGAGCAGTACTTC. As protein: CASSRPRTGDSYEQYF.

The chain is built from TRBV10-3 and TRBJ2-7; weak D call: TRBD2 (6 bases). CDR1 and CDR2 (germline): ENHRY, SYGVKD. This CDR3 spans 15 amino acids. Deletions cut 7 bases from V and 2 bases from J, with 18 bases between. The CDR3 nucleotides read TGTGCCATCAAGGGCATGGTGGGGGGAACCTACGAGCAGTACTTC. Its translation: CAIKGMVGGTYEQYF.

V usage is TRBV13 and J usage is TRBJ2-7; the match to TRBD2 covers 7 bases. This CDR3 spans 15 amino acids. Germline CDR1 PRHDT, CDR2 FYEKMQ (reference sequence). J lost 1 base, V lost 1 base, and 4 bases had no gene match. The CDR3: CASSLVAAGSYEQYF. CDR3 coding DNA: TGTGCCAGCAGCTTAGTGGCAGCGGGGTCCTACGAGCAGTACTTC. Based on the CDR3 plus reference TRBV13 and TRBJ2-7, the full variable domain is AAGVIQSPRHLIKEKRETATLKCYPIPRHDTVYWYQQGPGQDPQFLISFYEKMQSDKGSIPDRFSAQQFSDYHSELNMSSLELGDSALYFCASSLVAAGSYEQYFGPGTRLTVT.

The J gene is TRBJ1-3, the V gene TRBV12-5; D unresolved. Germline CDR1 and CDR2: LGHNT and FRNRAP. Trimming left V 3 bases short and J 2 bases short, with 8 bases between. The CDR3 is 14 residues long. CDR3 protein: CASGFVGAGNTIYF. The CDR3 DNA reads TGTGCTAGTGGTTTCGTAGGTGCTGGAAACACCATATATTTT. The entire variable domain, with the rest obtained from reference TRBV12-5 and TRBJ1-3, is as follows: DARVTQTPRHKVTEMGQEVTMRCQPILGHNTVFWYRQTMMQGLELLAYFRNRAPLDDSGMPKDRFSAEMPDATLATLKIQPSEPRDSAVYFCASGFVGAGNTIYFGEGSWLTVV.

This clone was seen a handful of times. The gene calls are TRBV13 and TRBJ2-2; D call uncertain. The CDR3 spans 12 residues. Per the germline V gene, CDR1 is PRHDT and CDR2 is FYEKMQ (reference sequence). V gave up 0 bases and J gave up 6 bases, with 2 bases separating them. This CDR3 is CASSLGPGELFF. CDR3 bases: TGTGCCAGCAGCTTAGGCCCCGGGGAGCTGTTTTTT.

The V gene is TRBV6-5, the J gene TRBJ2-7, with 9 positions matching TRBD2. Germline CDR1 and CDR2: MNHEY and SVGAGI. V was clipped by 2 bases and J by 2 bases; unmatched bases: 7. The CDR3 loop spans 16 amino acids. DNA for the CDR3: TGTGCCAGCAGTTACGACCCTAGCGGGGACACCTACGAGCAGTACTTC. It codes for CASSYDPSGDTYEQYF.

J is TRBJ2-1 and V is TRBV6-5; TRBD1 matches at 11 bases. The V and J ends lost 2 bases and 6 bases, in that order; junction bases with no gene match: 3. The CDR3 is 15 amino acids. Germline-derived CDR1 and CDR2 are MNHEY and SVGAGI. The CDR3 here is CASSYGQGAFNEQFF. In DNA, the CDR3 is TGTGCCAGCAGTTACGGACAGGGGGCTTTCAATGAGCAGTTCTTC.

This clone was found a few times. One end of the junction varies from germline; a read error may be responsible. The chain recombines TRBV30 with TRBJ2-7; 9 nucleotides align to TRBD1. Germline V gives CDR1 GTSNPN, CDR2 SVGIG (reference sequence). The CDR3 has 14 residues. CDR3 protein: CAWSQGQGSHEQYF. The DNA for the CDR3 is TGTGCCTGGAGTCAGGGACAGGGCTCCCACGAGCAGTACTTC. The full variable domain, with the rest looked up from reference TRBV30 and TRBJ2-7, is SQTIHQWPATLVQPVGSPLSLECTVEGTSNPNLYWYRQAAGRGLQLLFYSVGIGQISSEVPQNLSASRPQDRQFILSSKKLLLSDSGFYLCAWSQGQGSHEQYFGPGTRLTVT.

The CDR3, as DNA: TGTGCCTGGAGTGTACCGGGACACCCGAACACTGAAGCTTTCTTT. Protein product: CAWSVPGHPNTEAFF. J is TRBJ1-1 and V is TRBV30, with D tentatively TRBD1 (6 bases). The V and J ends lost 0 bases and 1 base respectively, with 12 bases between them. This CDR3 comprises 15 residues. Germline V gene sequence: CDR1 GTSNPN, CDR2 SVGIG (reference sequence). Filled out from reference TRBV30 and TRBJ1-1, the complete variable domain reads SQTIHQWPATLVQPVGSPLSLECTVEGTSNPNLYWYRQAAGRGLQLLFYSVGIGQISSEVPQNLSASRPQDRQFILSSKKLLLSDSGFYLCAWSVPGHPNTEAFFGQGTRLTVV.

In DNA form, the CDR3 reads TGTGCCAGCAGTTTCTATACCGGGACAGGGAGTTACGAGCAGTACTTC. Translation: CASSFYTGTGSYEQYF. The chain couples TRBV6-5 to TRBJ2-7; 9 bases are shared with TRBD1. Germline CDR1 MNHEY, CDR2 SVGAGI. The CDR3 length is 16 residues. The trim removed 4 bases at V and 4 bases at J, leaving 11 bases unmatched.

V and J are TRBV5-1 and TRBJ2-2, with TRBD1 matching 10 bases. With V trimmed by 3 bases and J by 3 bases, 5 bases remained unmatched. The germline gives CDR1 SGHRS, CDR2 YFSETQ. The CDR3 runs to 16 residues. The CDR3 sequence is CASSWSGTGDTGELFF. The DNA of the CDR3 is TGCGCCAGCAGCTGGTCCGGGACAGGGGACACCGGGGAGCTGTTTTTT.

The CDR3 spells CASSSSGGAREQFF. The CDR3 coding sequence is TGTGCCAGCAGTTCTAGCGGGGGGGCACGGGAGCAGTTCTTC. This chain connects TRBV27 to TRBJ2-1, with 12 nucleotides matching TRBD2. CDR3 length: 14 residues. J gave up 10 bases and V 4 bases, and 5 bases lay outside the gene matches. Looked up from germline, CDR1 is MNHEY and CDR2 is SMNVEV (reference sequence).

This chain connects TRBV29-1 to TRBJ1-1; weak D call: TRBD1 (5 bases). V lost 7 bases and J lost 1, with 10 bases in between. CDR1 is SQVTM and CDR2 is ANQGSEA in the germline V gene. This CDR3 has 12 amino acids. The DNA of the CDR3 is TGCAGCGCTGGGGACGGGAACACTGAAGCTTTCTTT. Translating gives CSAGDGNTEAFF.